The entry below describes one T cell receptor beta chain. Its antigen is undetermined. It was with 60 Vbeta and 13 Jbeta primers that the PCR ran. Only in-frame clones appear in the TCRdb table, and some are missing; sequencing was by immunoSEQ multiplex PCR. The table lists hundreds of thousands of clones, 70% to 90% of them singletons. The sample comes from a study of cytomegalovirus exposure and HLA in healthy donors. Study-level points and caveats: Later, an analysis showed that TCR beta chains associated with HLA were more clonally expanded than others that were equally common. It has been reported that TCR beta sequences accurately predicted the HLA-A and HLA-B alleles of most subjects.

The V segment lost 6 bases and the J segment 7 bases; nucleotides outside the gene matches: 11. The CDR3 consists of 14 residues. Per the germline V gene, CDR1 is SNHLY and CDR2 is FYNNEI. V usage is TRBV2 and J usage is TRBJ1-1, with 7 bases aligning to TRBD1. Sequences were obtained from PBMCs. The source of this sequence is a girl aged 2-15 years in good health and CMV-seronegative. The CDR3 DNA sequence: TGTGCCAGCAGGTTAACAGGGGTCAAGAGTGAAGCTTTCTTT. Its translation is CASRLTGVKSEAFF.